This T cell receptor (beta chain) was profiled in a study of blood T cell repertoires in COVID-19. CDR3 length: 13 residues. Trimming removed 10 bases from V and 6 bases from J, with 13 bases in between. Germline CDR1 is ENHRY and CDR2 is SYGVKD. TCRdb keeps only in-frame clones here, not all; method: immunoSEQ multiplex PCR. The sample includes around 80,000 clones, roughly 85% of them seen just once. The sequenced material came from peripheral blood. The source of this sequence is a man in his forties or fifties with COVID-19, enrolled during active disease. This chain connects TRBV10-3 to TRBJ1-6; D perhaps matches TRBD1 (6 bases). The CDR3 reads CATWGLGNSPLHF. The CDR3 bases are TGTGCCACTTGGGGGCTAGGTAATTCACCCCTCCACTTT.